The source of this TCR beta chain is a study of beta chain features in type 1 diabetes. Study-wide results and limits: cDNA-based reads could over-represent cells with high TCR expression.

V was cut by 6 bases and J by 3 bases, with 17 bases left in between. The germline V gene has CDR1 LNHDA and CDR2 SQIVND (reference sequence). The CDR3 sequence is 15 residues long. For this clone: The antigen is unknown.

Sequencing targeted expressed TCRB transcripts, as all isolated RNA had been reverse transcribed. The protocol was immunoSEQ multiplex PCR, while the TCRdb copy is restricted to in-frame clones and leaves out a portion. The sample shows roughly 300,000 clones, 7% to 9% of them seen only once. The J gene is TRBJ2-5, the V gene TRBV19; D assignment may be TRBD1 or TRBD2 (5 bases each). The specimen was central memory CD4+ T cells from blood. The receptor was isolated from a woman aged 18 to 35 in good health. The CDR3 nucleotides read TGTGCCAGTAGCGGGATCAGGGAAGGGAAAGAGACCCAGTACTTC. It translates to CASSGIREGKETQYF.